This passage covers 6 T cell receptor beta chains from one sample sequenced in a study of OX40 agonist ivuxolimab in advanced cancers. Generated by immunoSEQ multiplex PCR, the TCRdb table keeps only in-frame clones and is missing some. The sample includes tens of thousands of clones, roughly nine tenths of them seen just once. Sequences were derived from CD4+ or CD8+ T cells sorted from blood, sampled in a trial of the OX40 agonist ivuxolimab. These receptors originate from an adult with an advanced solid tumor such as melanoma, head and neck, liver or kidney cancer.

This sequence joins TRBV4-2 and TRBJ1-2; perhaps TRBD1 as D (5 bases). This CDR3 is built from 14 residues. In germline, CDR1 is LGHNA, CDR2 YNFKEQ. Trimming cost V 0 bases and J 8 bases, with 13 bases left between them. The CDR3 spells CASSQDLGVGGYTF. The CDR3 nucleotides read TGTGCCAGCAGCCAAGATCTGGGGGTTGGGGGCTACACCTTC.

This clone was picked up a small number of times. CDR3 coding DNA: TGTGCCAGCAGTGAAGAAGACAGGGGACAGGTTCGGACTGAAGCTTTCTTT. It specifies CASSEEDRGQVRTEAFF. The chain employs TRBV6-1 and TRBJ1-1; 8 bases line up with TRBD1. V was clipped by 1 base and J by 5 bases; unmatched bases: 12. The CDR3 is made up of 17 amino acids. In germline, CDR1 is MNHNS, CDR2 SASEGT.

This chain joins TRBV13 and TRBJ2-7; 9 nucleotides match TRBD2. With V trimmed by 7 bases and J by 2 bases, 6 bases remained unmatched. The CDR3 length is 14 residues. Germline loops: CDR1 PRHDT, CDR2 FYEKMQ (reference sequence). CDR3 nucleotides: TGTGCCAGCATCACGCGGGGGGGCCCCTACGAGCAGTACTTC. It yields the protein CASITRGGPYEQYF.

CDR3 sequence reads: CASSESPGFETQYF. In DNA, the CDR3 is TGCGCCAGCAGTGAGTCTCCGGGTTTTGAGACCCAGTACTTC. The chain uses TRBV10-1 and TRBJ2-5; D not certain. The germline V gene encodes CDR1 WNHNN and CDR2 SYGVQD (reference sequence). There are 14 residues in the CDR3. The ends were cut back, 0 bases at V and 5 bases at J, with 10 bases in the middle.

V is TRBV4-3 and J is TRBJ2-1; 14 bases line up with TRBD2. Germline CDR1 is LGHNA and CDR2 is YSLEER. CDR3 length: 16 residues. J was trimmed by 8 bases and V by 0 bases; bases with no gene match: 3. CDR3 amino acids: CASSQDWTSGGHEQFF. The CDR3 nucleotides are TGCGCCAGCAGCCAAGATTGGACTAGCGGGGGGCATGAGCAGTTCTTC.

Of note for this clone: The sample contains more than one DNA sequence encoding this CDR3. The chain joins TRBV19 to TRBJ1-5; 7 nucleotides align to TRBD1. Unmatched junction bases numbered 3, after V lost 3 bases and J lost 4 bases. Germline V gene data show CDR1 as LNHDA and CDR2 as SQIVND (reference sequence). The CDR3 runs 14 residues. The CDR3 reads CASSIRDSNQPQHF. The CDR3 DNA sequence: TGTGCCAGTAGTATCAGGGACAGTAATCAGCCCCAGCATTTT.